These T cell receptor beta chains were read from a single sample in a study of OX40 agonist ivuxolimab in advanced cancers. TCRdb's table, derived via immunoSEQ multiplex PCR, lists solely in-frame clones and lacks some. The data show about 44,000 clones, about 90% seen once. The sample in question was CD4+ or CD8+ T cells sorted from blood, obtained in a trial of the OX40 agonist ivuxolimab. The source is an adult with an advanced solid tumor such as melanoma, head and neck, liver or kidney cancer. Both conserved end residues are part of each CDR3. A D gene is named only where the DNA matches it firmly. The size field is filled for only some rows; it gives once, few, many or a size class.

D gene: .; V gene: TRBV19; J gene: TRBJ2-7; clone size: .; CDR3 protein: CASSIGGTETDEQYF; CDR3 DNA: TGTGCCAGTAGTATTGGAGGGACAGAAACAGACGAGCAGTACTTC
D gene: .; V gene: TRBV4-2; J gene: TRBJ2-7; clone size: few; CDR3 protein: CASSQDGLAEQYF; CDR3 DNA: TGTGCCAGCAGCCAAGATGGGCTAGCCGAGCAGTACTTC
D gene: .; V gene: TRBV6-6; J gene: TRBJ2-1; clone size: .; CDR3 protein: CASSYLTGTGQFF; CDR3 DNA: TGTGCCAGCAGTTACTTAACCGGGACTGGGCAGTTCTTC
D gene: .; V gene: TRBV19; J gene: TRBJ1-1; clone size: .; CDR3 protein: CASTKGHLNTEAFF; CDR3 DNA: TGTGCCAGTACGAAGGGACACTTGAACACTGAAGCTTTCTTT
D gene: .; V gene: TRBV2; J gene: TRBJ2-5; clone size: .; CDR3 protein: CASRRTVAETQYF; CDR3 DNA: TGTGCCAGCAGGAGGACAGTGGCAGAGACCCAGTACTTC
D gene: .; V gene: TRBV5-4; J gene: TRBJ2-1; clone size: .; CDR3 protein: CASSFGPKGNEQFF; CDR3 DNA: TGTGCCAGCAGCTTTGGGCCCAAGGGCAATGAGCAGTTCTTC
D gene: .; V gene: TRBV28; J gene: TRBJ1-2; clone size: .; CDR3 protein: CASSSQAGYTF; CDR3 DNA: TGTGCCAGCAGTTCTCAGGCCGGCTACACCTTC
D gene: TRBD2; V gene: TRBV6-5; J gene: TRBJ2-5; clone size: .; CDR3 protein: CASSYREGGRQTQYF; CDR3 DNA: TGTGCCAGCAGTTACCGGGAGGGTGGTCGTCAGACCCAGTACTTC
D gene: TRBD1; V gene: TRBV27; J gene: TRBJ2-7; clone size: .; CDR3 protein: CASGPPGGVHEQYF; CDR3 DNA: TGTGCCAGCGGACCCCCAGGGGGTGTCCACGAGCAGTACTTC
D gene: .; V gene: TRBV5-4; J gene: TRBJ1-1; clone size: .; CDR3 protein: CASSPPPPGQKNTEAFF; CDR3 DNA: TGTGCCAGCAGCCCTCCCCCCCCGGGACAAAAGAACACTGAAGCTTTCTTT
D gene: .; V gene: TRBV4-1; J gene: TRBJ2-7; clone size: .; CDR3 protein: CASSPWGTGTRDSYEQYF; CDR3 DNA: TGCGCCAGCAGCCCGTGGGGAACCGGGACAAGAGACTCCTACGAGCAGTACTTC
D gene: .; V gene: TRBV11-2; J gene: TRBJ1-3; clone size: .; CDR3 protein: CASSFRGLERNTIYF; CDR3 DNA: TGTGCCAGCAGCTTTAGGGGACTGGAGAGAAACACCATATATTTT
D gene: .; V gene: TRBV30; J gene: TRBJ2-2; clone size: .; CDR3 protein: CACSRGFTGNTGELFF; CDR3 DNA: TGTGCCTGTTCACGGGGCTTCACGGGGAACACCGGGGAGCTGTTTTTT
D gene: .; V gene: TRBV28; J gene: TRBJ1-2; clone size: once; CDR3 protein: CASSLYPGDGANYGYTF; CDR3 DNA: TGTGCCAGCAGTTTATACCCAGGGGATGGAGCTAACTATGGCTACACCTTC
D gene: .; V gene: TRBV27; J gene: TRBJ1-6; clone size: .; CDR3 protein: CASSAQTVYNSPLHF; CDR3 DNA: TGTGCCAGCAGTGCGCAGACAGTTTACAATTCACCCCTCCACTTT
D gene: TRBD1; V gene: TRBV19; J gene: TRBJ1-2; clone size: few; CDR3 protein: CASSSRQGFYGYTF; CDR3 DNA: TGTGCCAGTAGTAGCCGACAGGGATTCTATGGCTACACCTTC
D gene: .; V gene: TRBV6-6; J gene: TRBJ2-1; clone size: .; CDR3 protein: CASSFERDNEQFF; CDR3 DNA: TGTGCCAGCAGTTTCGAGAGAGACAATGAGCAGTTCTTC
D gene: .; V gene: TRBV6-1; J gene: TRBJ2-1; clone size: once; CDR3 protein: CASSDWQDPPNEQFF; CDR3 DNA: TGTGCCAGCAGTGACTGGCAGGACCCCCCCAATGAGCAGTTCTTC
D gene: .; V gene: TRBV5-8; J gene: TRBJ2-1; clone size: .; CDR3 protein: CASSSRFRRSEQFF; CDR3 DNA: TGTGCCAGCAGCTCGAGATTCAGAAGGAGTGAGCAGTTCTTC
D gene: TRBD1; V gene: TRBV5-1; J gene: TRBJ2-7; clone size: .; CDR3 protein: CASSPGQGETYF; CDR3 DNA: TGCGCCAGCAGCCCTGGACAGGGGGAGACGTACTTC
D gene: .; V gene: TRBV7-2; J gene: TRBJ2-5; clone size: .; CDR3 protein: CASSFGGERETQYF; CDR3 DNA: TGTGCCAGCAGCTTCGGTGGGGAGCGAGAGACCCAGTACTTC
D gene: .; V gene: TRBV5-1; J gene: TRBJ1-1; clone size: .; CDR3 protein: CASSSTHHNTEAFF; CDR3 DNA: TGCGCCAGCAGCTCAACTCACCACAACACTGAAGCTTTCTTT
D gene: TRBD1; V gene: TRBV6-1; J gene: TRBJ2-7; clone size: .; CDR3 protein: CASSDPTGTGGNEQYF; CDR3 DNA: TGTGCCAGCAGTGACCCCACCGGGACAGGGGGCAACGAGCAGTACTTC
D gene: TRBD2; V gene: TRBV5-4; J gene: TRBJ2-5; clone size: .; CDR3 protein: CASSPGTSGSRGETQYF; CDR3 DNA: TGTGCCAGCAGCCCGGGGACTAGCGGGAGCCGGGGGGAGACCCAGTACTTC
D gene: TRBD1; V gene: TRBV5-1; J gene: TRBJ1-6; clone size: .; CDR3 protein: CASTYDGQGGGSPLHF; CDR3 DNA: TGCGCCAGCACTTACGATGGACAGGGGGGAGGTTCACCCCTCCACTTT
D gene: .; V gene: TRBV6-5; J gene: TRBJ2-1; clone size: .; CDR3 protein: CASRYSSYNEQFF; CDR3 DNA: TGTGCCAGCAGGTATAGCTCCTACAATGAGCAGTTCTTC
D gene: TRBD2; V gene: TRBV5-4; J gene: TRBJ2-1; clone size: .; CDR3 protein: CASSFGLAGVHNEQFF; CDR3 DNA: TGTGCCAGCAGCTTCGGACTAGCGGGGGTCCACAATGAGCAGTTCTTC
D gene: .; V gene: TRBV7-8; J gene: TRBJ1-1; clone size: .; CDR3 protein: CASSLIYGEGGTEAFF; CDR3 DNA: TGTGCCAGCAGCTTAATTTATGGGGAGGGGGGGACTGAAGCTTTCTTT
D gene: TRBD2; V gene: TRBV28; J gene: TRBJ2-1; clone size: .; CDR3 protein: CASTGRAGLRIEQFF; CDR3 DNA: TGTGCCAGCACCGGGAGGGCAGGGCTAAGGATTGAGCAGTTCTTC
D gene: .; V gene: TRBV9; J gene: TRBJ1-1; clone size: .; CDR3 protein: CASSPTVENTEAFF; CDR3 DNA: TGTGCCAGCAGCCCGACAGTGGAGAACACTGAAGCTTTCTTT
D gene: TRBD2; V gene: TRBV27; J gene: TRBJ2-7; clone size: .; CDR3 protein: CASSLRSGRAYEQYF; CDR3 DNA: TGTGCCAGCAGTTTACGGAGCGGGAGGGCCTACGAGCAGTACTTC
D gene: .; V gene: TRBV11-2; J gene: TRBJ2-7; clone size: .; CDR3 protein: CASSLDRRLRSYEQYF; CDR3 DNA: TGTGCCAGCAGCTTAGATCGTAGGTTACGATCCTACGAGCAGTACTTC
D gene: .; V gene: TRBV28; J gene: TRBJ1-2; clone size: .; CDR3 protein: CASSFSSGFGYTF; CDR3 DNA: TGTGCCAGCAGTTTTTCCAGTGGTTTTGGCTACACCTTC
D gene: TRBD1; V gene: TRBV5-4; J gene: TRBJ2-7; clone size: .; CDR3 protein: CASSLTGVRDEQYF; CDR3 DNA: TGTGCCAGCAGCTTAACAGGGGTAAGGGACGAGCAGTACTTC
D gene: .; V gene: TRBV6-6; J gene: TRBJ2-1; clone size: .; CDR3 protein: CASSHRVAGTGNEQFF; CDR3 DNA: TGTGCCAGCAGTCACAGGGTAGCGGGCACTGGCAATGAGCAGTTCTTC
D gene: TRBD1; V gene: TRBV4-3; J gene: TRBJ1-2; clone size: .; CDR3 protein: CASSQDRAGGGRYYGYTF; CDR3 DNA: TGCGCCAGCAGCCAAGATCGGGCAGGGGGCGGACGGTACTATGGCTACACCTTC
D gene: TRBD2; V gene: TRBV28; J gene: TRBJ2-7; clone size: few; CDR3 protein: CASSGPGLAYEQYF; CDR3 DNA: TGTGCCAGCAGCGGCCCGGGACTAGCCTACGAGCAGTACTTC
D gene: .; V gene: TRBV6-5; J gene: TRBJ2-1; clone size: .; CDR3 protein: CASLFAGRSNEQFF; CDR3 DNA: TGTGCCAGCTTGTTTGCGGGGAGATCCAATGAGCAGTTCTTC
D gene: .; V gene: TRBV4-2; J gene: TRBJ1-5; clone size: .; CDR3 protein: CASSQDESNQPQHF; CDR3 DNA: TGTGCCAGCAGCCAAGATGAAAGCAATCAGCCCCAGCATTTT
D gene: .; V gene: TRBV19; J gene: TRBJ1-4; clone size: .; CDR3 protein: CASSRGLNLELFF; CDR3 DNA: TGTGCCAGTAGTAGGGGACTCAATCTGGAACTGTTTTTT
D gene: .; V gene: TRBV6-1; J gene: TRBJ2-1; clone size: once; CDR3 protein: CASRRNNEQFF; CDR3 DNA: TGTGCCAGCAGACGAAACAATGAGCAGTTCTTC
D gene: TRBD1; V gene: TRBV19; J gene: TRBJ1-5; clone size: few; CDR3 protein: CASSPPGQGGRPQHF; CDR3 DNA: TGTGCCAGTAGCCCACCAGGACAGGGGGGTAGGCCCCAGCATTTT
D gene: .; V gene: TRBV11-3; J gene: TRBJ2-6; clone size: .; CDR3 protein: CASSLGQDTSGANVLTF; CDR3 DNA: TGTGCCAGCAGCTTAGGCCAGGACACCTCTGGGGCCAACGTCCTGACTTTC
D gene: TRBD2; V gene: TRBV11-2; J gene: TRBJ2-7; clone size: .; CDR3 protein: CASSLAGGVAGVSEQYF; CDR3 DNA: TGTGCCAGCAGCTTAGCAGGTGGGGTAGCGGGAGTCTCCGAGCAGTACTTC
D gene: .; V gene: TRBV6-6; J gene: TRBJ1-2; clone size: few; CDR3 protein: CASIRLDRSYGYTF; CDR3 DNA: TGTGCCAGCATTAGGTTAGATAGAAGCTATGGCTACACCTTC
D gene: .; V gene: TRBV18; J gene: TRBJ1-2; clone size: .; CDR3 protein: CASSPPGGTKTFVGYTF; CDR3 DNA: TGTGCCAGCTCACCACCGGGAGGGACTAAAACCTTTGTTGGCTACACCTTC
D gene: .; V gene: TRBV6-6; J gene: TRBJ2-1; clone size: .; CDR3 protein: CASSDTGHSYNEQFF; CDR3 DNA: TGTGCCAGCAGTGACACGGGCCACTCCTACAATGAGCAGTTCTTC
D gene: .; V gene: TRBV7-2; J gene: TRBJ2-7; clone size: .; CDR3 protein: CASSLRGGESSYEQYF; CDR3 DNA: TGTGCCAGCAGCTTAAGGGGAGGTGAGAGCTCCTACGAGCAGTACTTC
D gene: TRBD1; V gene: TRBV5-1; J gene: TRBJ2-3; clone size: .; CDR3 protein: CASSFSRDRGTDTQYF; CDR3 DNA: TGCGCCAGCAGCTTCTCCCGGGACAGGGGGACAGATACGCAGTATTTT
D gene: .; V gene: TRBV5-4; J gene: TRBJ2-5; clone size: .; CDR3 protein: CASSRDRGGGQETQYF; CDR3 DNA: TGTGCCAGCAGCCGCGACAGGGGCGGGGGACAAGAGACCCAGTACTTC
D gene: TRBD1; V gene: TRBV10-2; J gene: TRBJ1-2; clone size: .; CDR3 protein: CASSVGQGAANYGYTF; CDR3 DNA: TGCGCCAGCAGTGTGGGACAGGGAGCTGCTAACTATGGCTACACCTTC
D gene: .; V gene: TRBV5-8; J gene: TRBJ2-7; clone size: .; CDR3 protein: CASSHLDNYEQYF; CDR3 DNA: TGTGCCAGCAGCCACCTGGACAACTACGAGCAGTACTTC
D gene: TRBD1; V gene: TRBV5-1; J gene: TRBJ1-5; clone size: .; CDR3 protein: CASSYGQGNQPQHF; CDR3 DNA: TGCGCCAGCAGCTACGGACAGGGGAATCAGCCCCAGCATTTT
D gene: .; V gene: TRBV5-6; J gene: TRBJ2-3; clone size: .; CDR3 protein: CASSLGTTSTDTQYF; CDR3 DNA: TGTGCCAGCAGCTTGGGAACAACTAGCACAGATACGCAGTATTTT
D gene: .; V gene: TRBV27; J gene: TRBJ2-7; clone size: .; CDR3 protein: CASSYSLSGEQYF; CDR3 DNA: TGTGCCAGCAGTTATTCCCTCTCCGGCGAGCAGTACTTC
D gene: .; V gene: TRBV28; J gene: TRBJ2-2; clone size: .; CDR3 protein: CASSPLGGWNTGELFF; CDR3 DNA: TGTGCCAGCAGTCCCCTAGGGGGTTGGAACACCGGGGAGCTGTTTTTT
D gene: .; V gene: TRBV9; J gene: TRBJ1-3; clone size: .; CDR3 protein: CASSGYSGNTIYF; CDR3 DNA: TGTGCCAGCAGCGGATACTCTGGAAACACCATATATTTT
D gene: TRBD1; V gene: TRBV7-2; J gene: TRBJ2-7; clone size: once; CDR3 protein: CASSFDRGETYEQYF; CDR3 DNA: TGTGCCAGCAGCTTCGACAGGGGCGAAACCTACGAGCAGTACTTC
D gene: .; V gene: TRBV4-1; J gene: TRBJ1-2; clone size: .; CDR3 protein: CASSRWGLPPNYGYTF; CDR3 DNA: TGCGCCAGCAGCCGGTGGGGCCTACCTCCTAACTATGGCTACACCTTC
D gene: .; V gene: TRBV10-1; J gene: TRBJ2-7; clone size: .; CDR3 protein: CASSEGADPFSQYF; CDR3 DNA: TGCGCCAGCAGTGAGGGAGCGGACCCATTCTCACAGTACTTC